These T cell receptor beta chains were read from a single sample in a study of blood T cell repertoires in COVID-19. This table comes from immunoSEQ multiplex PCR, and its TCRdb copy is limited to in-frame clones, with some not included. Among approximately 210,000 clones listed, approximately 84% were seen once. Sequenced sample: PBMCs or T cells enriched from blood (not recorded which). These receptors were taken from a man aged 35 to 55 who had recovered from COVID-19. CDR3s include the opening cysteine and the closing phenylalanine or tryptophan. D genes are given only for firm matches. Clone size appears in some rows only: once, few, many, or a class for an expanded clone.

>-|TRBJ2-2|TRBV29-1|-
CSVELEGPGELFF
TGCAGCGTTGAATTGGAGGGTCCCGGGGAGCTGTTTTTT
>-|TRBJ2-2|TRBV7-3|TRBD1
CASSVQGALFGELFF
TGTGCCAGCAGCGTACAGGGGGCATTGTTCGGGGAGCTGTTTTTT
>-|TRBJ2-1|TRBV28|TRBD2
CASSTPGLAGGPKRFF
TGTGCCAGCAGTACCCCCGGGCTAGCGGGAGGGCCGAAACGGTTCTTC
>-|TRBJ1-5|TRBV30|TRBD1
CAWSGPGGRGQPQHF
TGTGCCTGGAGTGGGCCAGGGGGCAGGGGACAGCCCCAGCATTTT
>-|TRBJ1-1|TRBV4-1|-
CASSQLLRGAMNTEAFF
TGCGCCAGCAGCCAACTACTCCGGGGGGCCATGAACACTGAAGCTTTCTTT
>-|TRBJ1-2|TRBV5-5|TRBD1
CASSYDRDIGYTF
TGTGCCAGCAGCTATGACAGGGACATCGGCTACACCTTC
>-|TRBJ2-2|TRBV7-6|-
CASSLKRAGELFF
TGTGCCAGCAGCTTAAAACGGGCCGGGGAGCTGTTTTTT
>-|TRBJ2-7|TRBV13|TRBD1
CASSCRDRGQYEQYF
TGTGCCAGCAGCTGCCGGGACAGGGGCCAATACGAGCAGTACTTC
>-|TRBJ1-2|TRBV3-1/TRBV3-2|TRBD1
CASSHRRSGGYGYTF
TGTGCCAGCAGCCATCGACGGTCAGGGGGTTATGGCTACACCTTC
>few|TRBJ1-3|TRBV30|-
CAWSVLAGNGNTIYF
TGTGCCTGGAGTGTACTAGCGGGGAACGGAAACACCATATATTTT
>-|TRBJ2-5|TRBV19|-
CASGTGGSGETQYF
TGTGCCAGTGGGACAGGCGGGAGCGGGGAGACCCAGTACTTC
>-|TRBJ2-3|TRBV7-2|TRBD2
CASSLTAGGTDTQYF
TGTGCCAGCAGCTTAACAGCGGGGGGAACAGATACGCAGTATTTT
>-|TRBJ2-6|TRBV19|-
CASSRGYSGANVLTF
TGTGCCAGTAGTCGGGGATACAGCGGGGCCAACGTCCTGACTTTC
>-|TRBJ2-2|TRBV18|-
CASSPMTDTGELFF
TGTGCCAGCTCACCAATGACAGACACCGGGGAGCTGTTTTTT
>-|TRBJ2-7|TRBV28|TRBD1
CASSSSGTGPYEQYF
TGTGCCAGCAGTTCCTCCGGGACAGGACCTTACGAGCAGTACTTC
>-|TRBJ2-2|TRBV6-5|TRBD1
CASRRGTNTGELFF
TGTGCCAGCCGCAGGGGGACGAACACCGGGGAGCTGTTTTTT
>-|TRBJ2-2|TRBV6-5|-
CASSPTGGSGELFF
TGTGCCAGCAGCCCAACCGGGGGATCCGGGGAGCTGTTTTTT
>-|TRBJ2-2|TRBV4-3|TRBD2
CASSSRAGLAGGLFF
TGCGCCAGCAGCTCCAGAGCTGGACTAGCGGGGGGTCTGTTTTTT
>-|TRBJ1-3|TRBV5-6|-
CASSLRLRGSTGNTIYF
TGTGCCAGCAGCTTACGACTCCGGGGGAGCACTGGAAACACCATATATTTT